A single sample is the source of the 19 T cell receptor beta chains below, sequenced in a study of blood T cells in healthy people across ages. A J-beta primer mix and a sample-barcoded 5' primer were used in a second PCR of roughly 6 to 12 cycles. TCRdb processed the 5' RACE reads anew with MiXCR; each CDR3 protein has one entry. The sample includes around 870,000 distinct CDR3 sequences, about 30% of them seen just once. The sequenced sample was blood. Receptors were obtained from a woman aged 80 or older in good health.

The chain uses TRBV18 and TRBJ1-1, with a tentative D call TRBD1 (5 bases). This CDR3 comprises 13 residues. Between the trimmed V and J ends, which lost 6 bases and 4 bases, there was a span of 12 bases. Per germline, CDR1 KGHSH and CDR2 LQKENI. In DNA form, the CDR3 reads TGTGCCAGCTCCGGGGACCAAGGCACTGAAGCTTTCTTT. It is translated as CASSGDQGTEAFF. Drawing the rest from reference TRBV18 and TRBJ1-1, the complete variable domain is NAGVMQNPRHLVRRRGQEARLRCSPMKGHSHVYWYRQLPEEGLKFMVYLQKENIIDESGMPKERFSAEFPKEGPSILRIQQVVRGDSAAYFCASSGDQGTEAFFGQGTRLTVV.

In regard to this clonotype: A single base separates this from a much larger clone, so it may be a read error. The chain uses TRBV7-2 and TRBJ2-1, with D perhaps given as TRBD1 or TRBD2 (6 bases each). Germline loops: CDR1 SGHTA, CDR2 FQGNSA. Trimming shortened V by 6 bases and J by 5 bases, and 14 bases separated the two germline ends. The CDR3 has 14 amino acids. For the CDR3, the DNA is TGTACCAGCAGTCACGGGGGCTGGGACAATGAGCAGTTCTTC. It translates to CTSSHGGWDNEQFF.

Note on this clonotype: Being one base from a much bigger clone, this may be a read error. This chain connects TRBV5-1 to TRBJ1-2; tentatively, D is TRBD1 (5 bases). Germline-derived CDR1 and CDR2 are SGHRS and YFSETQ. This CDR3 has 15 amino acids. The CDR3 DNA sequence: TGCGTCAGCAGCTTGGCCCAGGGATTCGAGGGGGGCTACACCTTC. Protein product: CVSSLAQGFEGGYTF.

This clonotype came up many times. V is TRBV6-5 and J is TRBJ2-5, with 11 positions matching TRBD2. The CDR3 runs to 16 residues. The V and J ends lost 6 bases and 4 bases, in that order; junction bases with no gene match: 10. Per the germline V gene, CDR1 is MNHEY and CDR2 is SVGAGI. CDR3 amino acids: CASRRVAGGPAETQYF. The CDR3 nucleotides are TGTGCCAGCAGGAGGGTAGCGGGGGGGCCGGCAGAGACCCAGTACTTC.

This clonotype showed up many times. This chain joins TRBV7-2 and TRBJ1-2; D possibly corresponds to TRBD1 (5 bases). Trimming took off 1 base at V and 0 bases at J, with 12 bases between the two ends. CDR1 is SGHTA and CDR2 is FQGNSA in the germline V gene. This CDR3 is built from 16 residues. In DNA, the CDR3 is TGTGCCAGCAGCTTAGAAGCGACAGTGACTAACTATGGCTACACCTTC. Its translation is CASSLEATVTNYGYTF.

This clonotype appeared once. The chain employs TRBV18 and TRBJ1-1, with D unresolved. V was clipped by 3 bases and J by 7 bases, with 21 bases between them. The length of the CDR3 is 16 residues. CDR1 KGHSH and CDR2 LQKENI come from the germline V gene. The CDR3 DNA follows: TGTGCCAGCTCACCTAATTTACTCTCGGGAGGCAGTGAAGCTTTCTTT. Translation: CASSPNLLSGGSEAFF.

This chain connects TRBV6-1 to TRBJ2-3, with D possibly matching TRBD2 (6 bases). Germline V gives CDR1 MNHNS, CDR2 SASEGT. Trimming left V 5 bases short and J 4 bases short, with 10 bases between. The CDR3 loop spans 13 amino acids. CDR3 loop: CASSMGGADTQYF. In DNA form, the CDR3 reads TGTGCCAGCAGTATGGGAGGCGCAGATACGCAGTATTTT.

V usage is TRBV7-9 and J usage is TRBJ2-1; D is unclear. V was cut by 5 bases and J by 0 bases, with 14 bases left in between. CDR3 length: 16 amino acids. CDR1 is SEHNR and CDR2 is FQNEAQ in the germline V gene (reference sequence). This CDR3 reads CASSPTAWSSYNEQFF. The CDR3 bases are TGTGCCAGCAGCCCGACCGCTTGGAGCTCCTACAATGAGCAGTTCTTC.

In the case of this clonotype: One end of the junction fails to match germline, which may point to a read error. V is TRBV28 and J is TRBJ2-7; D not resolved. CDR1 is MDHEN and CDR2 is SYDVKM in the germline V gene. The CDR3 extends over 16 amino acids. This CDR3 reads CAGRTRAPPDSYEQYF. DNA for the CDR3: TGTGCCGGCAGGACCCGAGCCCCCCCTGACTCCTACGAGCAGTACTTC.

This clonotype was counted many times. DNA of the CDR3: TGTGCCAGCAGTTGGGAGAGTTTCGGTGGCTACACCTTC. Translating gives CASSWESFGGYTF. The rearrangement links TRBV6-5 to TRBJ1-2; D remains ambiguous. This CDR3 contains 13 residues. Germline CDR1 reads MNHEY; CDR2 reads SVGAGI. Deletions cut 4 bases from V and 7 bases from J, with 13 bases between.

The chain links TRBV7-3 to TRBJ2-1, with D tentatively TRBD2 (6 bases). V was cut by 8 bases and J by 6 bases, with 20 bases left in between. The CDR3 has 15 amino acids. Germline V gene lookup returns CDR1 SGHTA and CDR2 FQGTGA. CDR3 protein: CASCPERARVNEQFF. In DNA form, the CDR3 reads TGTGCCAGCTGTCCGGAGCGGGCACGGGTCAATGAGCAGTTCTTC.

Concerning this clonotype itself: At one of its ends the junction is not consistent with the germline gene, which may arise from a read error. J is TRBJ2-3 and V is TRBV4-3; no firm D call. Looked up from germline, CDR1 is LGHNA and CDR2 is YSLEER. The CDR3 contains 16 residues. CDR3 sequence (DNA): TGCACCAGCAGTCCTCAACACGCGCGGAGCACAGATACGCAGTATTTT. It encodes CTSSPQHARSTDTQYF.

CDR3 sequence reads: CASSQVGATDTQYF. CDR3 nucleotide sequence: TGTGCCAGCAGCCAAGTAGGGGCGACAGATACGCAGTATTTT. The chain combines TRBV14 with TRBJ2-3; weak D call: TRBD1 (5 bases). Trimming stripped 1 base from V and 3 bases from J, with 8 bases between. This CDR3 has 14 residues. Per the germline V gene, CDR1 is SGHDN and CDR2 is FVKESK.

This clonotype was seen many times. The chain recombines TRBV7-2 with TRBJ2-1; no clear D gene. Deletions cut 0 bases from V and 4 bases from J, with 4 bases between. The CDR3 runs to 13 residues. Germline V gene data show CDR1 as SGHTA and CDR2 as FQGNSA. As DNA, the CDR3 is TGTGCCAGCAGCTTAGCCCAATACAATGAGCAGTTCTTC. Translation: CASSLAQYNEQFF. Based on the CDR3 plus reference TRBV7-2 and TRBJ2-1, the full variable domain is GAGVSQSPSNKVTEKGKDVELRCDPISGHTALYWYRQSLGQGLEFLIYFQGNSAPDKSGLPSDRFSAERTGGSVSTLTIQRTQQEDSAVYLCASSLAQYNEQFFGPGTRLTVL.

This clonotype has at least ten counts. The V and J genes are TRBV21-1 and TRBJ2-7. TRBV21-1 is an annotated pseudogene. The CDR3 runs to 15 residues. The CDR3 nucleotides read TGTGCCAGCAGCTCCCAGAAGCACCCGTCCTACGAGCAGTACTTC. It codes for CASSSQKHPSYEQYF.

The chain uses TRBV12-3 or TRBV12-4 and TRBJ1-5; TRBD1 agrees at 7 bases. The CDR3 is 14 amino acids. J lost 10 bases, V lost 7 bases, and 13 bases had no gene match. CDR3 protein: CASTLGLNRGPQHF. CDR3 in DNA: TGTGCCAGCACTTTGGGACTAAACAGGGGACCCCAGCATTTT.

This clonotype has a count of ten or more. This sequence joins TRBV7-2 and TRBJ2-3, with D perhaps matching TRBD2 (5 bases). Between the trimmed V and J ends, which lost 1 base and 3 bases, there was a span of 17 bases. Germline assignment: CDR1 SGHTA and CDR2 FQGNSA. CDR3 length: 17 amino acids. The CDR3 DNA sequence: TGTGCCAGCAGCTTAGAGGAGGCGGCGATATGGACAGATACGCAGTATTTT. Translating it yields CASSLEEAAIWTDTQYF. Looking up the rest from reference TRBV7-2 and TRBJ2-3 gives the full variable domain: GAGVSQSPSNKVTEKGKDVELRCDPISGHTALYWYRQSLGQGLEFLIYFQGNSAPDKSGLPSDRFSAERTGGSVSTLTIQRTQQEDSAVYLCASSLEEAAIWTDTQYFGPGTRLTVL.

For this clonotype: One base away lies a much larger clone, so this may be a sequencing read error. V usage is TRBV6-1 and J usage is TRBJ2-1; tentative D call: TRBD1 (5 bases). V lost 0 bases and J lost 6, with 15 bases in between. The CDR3 is made up of 16 amino acids. Per the germline V gene, CDR1 is MNHNS and CDR2 is SASEGT. For the CDR3, the DNA is TGTGCCAGCAGTGAAGCCCACTTAAGAACAGGCAATGAGCAGTTCTTC. It is translated as CASSEAHLRTGNEQFF.

This clonotype has more than one count but fewer than ten. The chain uses TRBV3-1 and TRBJ2-1; D is uncertain. The CDR3 extends over 17 amino acids. The V gene's germline CDR1 is LGHDT and CDR2 YNNKEL (reference sequence). Trimming left V 0 bases short and J 0 bases short, with 12 bases between. The DNA for the CDR3 is TGTGCCAGCAGCCAAGACCCCGGTATCAGCTCCTACAATGAGCAGTTCTTC. Protein: CASSQDPGISSYNEQFF.